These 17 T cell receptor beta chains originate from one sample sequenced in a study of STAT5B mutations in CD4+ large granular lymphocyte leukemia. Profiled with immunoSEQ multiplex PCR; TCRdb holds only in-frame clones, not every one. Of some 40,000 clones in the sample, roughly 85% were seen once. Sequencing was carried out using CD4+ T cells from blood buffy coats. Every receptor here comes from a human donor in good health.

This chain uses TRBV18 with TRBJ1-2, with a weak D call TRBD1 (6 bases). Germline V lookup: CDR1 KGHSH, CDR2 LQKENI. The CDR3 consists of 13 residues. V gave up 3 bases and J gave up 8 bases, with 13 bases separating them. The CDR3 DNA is TGTGCCAGCTCACCGGACAGTTCGGGAGGCTACACCTTC. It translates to CASSPDSSGGYTF.

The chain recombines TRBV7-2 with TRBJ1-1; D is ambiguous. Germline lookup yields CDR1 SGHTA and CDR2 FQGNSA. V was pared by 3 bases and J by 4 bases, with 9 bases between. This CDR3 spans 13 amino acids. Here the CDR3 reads CASSLIGFTEAFF. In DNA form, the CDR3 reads TGTGCCAGCAGCTTGATTGGGTTCACTGAAGCTTTCTTT.

CDR3 in amino acids: CASSILDEQFF. In DNA form, the CDR3 reads TGTGCCAGCAGTATTCTCGATGAGCAGTTCTTC. The chain links TRBV2 to TRBJ2-1; D gene unclear. This CDR3 is 11 amino acids long. Germline loops: CDR1 SNHLY, CDR2 FYNNEI. The V and J ends lost 5 bases and 8 bases respectively, with 7 bases between them.

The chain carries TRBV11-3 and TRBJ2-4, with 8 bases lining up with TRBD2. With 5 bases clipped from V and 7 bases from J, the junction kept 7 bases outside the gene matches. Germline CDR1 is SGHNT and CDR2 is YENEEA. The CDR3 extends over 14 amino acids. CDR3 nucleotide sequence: TGTGCCAGCAGCCTGCAGCGGGAGTCGAACATTCAGTACTTC. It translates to CASSLQRESNIQYF.

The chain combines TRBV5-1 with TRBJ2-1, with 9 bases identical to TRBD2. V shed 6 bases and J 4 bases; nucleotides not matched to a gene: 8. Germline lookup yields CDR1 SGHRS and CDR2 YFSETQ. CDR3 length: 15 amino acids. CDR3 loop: CASMGLAGLYNEQFF. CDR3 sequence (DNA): TGCGCCAGCATGGGGCTAGCGGGACTGTACAATGAGCAGTTCTTC.

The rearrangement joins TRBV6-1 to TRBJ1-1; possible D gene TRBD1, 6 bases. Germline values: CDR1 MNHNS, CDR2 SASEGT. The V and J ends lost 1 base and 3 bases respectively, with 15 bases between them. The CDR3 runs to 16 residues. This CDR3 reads CASSEGQEWFDTEAFF. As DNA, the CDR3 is TGTGCCAGCAGTGAAGGACAGGAATGGTTCGACACTGAAGCTTTCTTT.

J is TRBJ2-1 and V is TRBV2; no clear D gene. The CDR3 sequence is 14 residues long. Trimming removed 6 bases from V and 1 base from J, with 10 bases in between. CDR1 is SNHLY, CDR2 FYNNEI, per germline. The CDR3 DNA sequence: TGTGCCAGCAGAGACGCCCTTTCCTACAATGAGCAGTTCTTC. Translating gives CASRDALSYNEQFF.

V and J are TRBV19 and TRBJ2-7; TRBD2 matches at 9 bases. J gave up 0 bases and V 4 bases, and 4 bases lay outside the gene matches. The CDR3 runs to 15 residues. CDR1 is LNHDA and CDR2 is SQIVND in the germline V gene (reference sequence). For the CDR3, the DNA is TGTGCCAGTAGTACCCCTAGCGGGGTCTCCTACGAGCAGTACTTC. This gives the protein CASSTPSGVSYEQYF.

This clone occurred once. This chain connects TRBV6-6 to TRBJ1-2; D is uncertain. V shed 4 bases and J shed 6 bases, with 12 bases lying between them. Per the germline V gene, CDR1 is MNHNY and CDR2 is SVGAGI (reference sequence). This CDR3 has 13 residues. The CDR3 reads CASSFKGRDGYTF. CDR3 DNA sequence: TGTGCCAGCAGTTTTAAGGGAAGGGATGGCTACACCTTC.

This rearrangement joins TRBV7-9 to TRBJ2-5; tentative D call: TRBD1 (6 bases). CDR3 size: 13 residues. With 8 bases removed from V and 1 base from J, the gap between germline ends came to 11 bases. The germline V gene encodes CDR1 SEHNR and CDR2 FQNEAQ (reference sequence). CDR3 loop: CASEDSSQETQYF. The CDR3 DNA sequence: TGTGCCAGCGAGGACAGCTCCCAAGAGACCCAGTACTTC.

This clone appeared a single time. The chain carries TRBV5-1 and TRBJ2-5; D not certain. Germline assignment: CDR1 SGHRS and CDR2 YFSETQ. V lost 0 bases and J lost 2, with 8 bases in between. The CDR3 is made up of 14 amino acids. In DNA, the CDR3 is TGCGCCAGCAGCTTGGGATTAGCTCAAGAGACCCAGTACTTC. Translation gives CASSLGLAQETQYF. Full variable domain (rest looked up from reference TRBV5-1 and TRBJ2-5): KAGVTQTPRYLIKTRGQQVTLSCSPISGHRSVSWYQQTPGQGLQFLFEYFSETQRNKGNFPGRFSGRQFSNSRSEMNVSTLELGDSALYLCASSLGLAQETQYFGPGTRLLVL.

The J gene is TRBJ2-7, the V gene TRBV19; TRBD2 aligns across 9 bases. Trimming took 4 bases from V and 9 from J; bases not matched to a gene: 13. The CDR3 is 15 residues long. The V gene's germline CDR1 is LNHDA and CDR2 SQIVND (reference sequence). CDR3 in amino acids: CASSRLAGGPGTQYF. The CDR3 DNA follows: TGTGCCAGTAGTAGGCTGGCGGGAGGGCCTGGGACGCAGTACTTC.

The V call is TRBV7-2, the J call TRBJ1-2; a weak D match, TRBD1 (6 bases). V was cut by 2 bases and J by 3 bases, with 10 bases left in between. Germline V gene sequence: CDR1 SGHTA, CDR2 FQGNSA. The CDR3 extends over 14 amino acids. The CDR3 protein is CASSLSAGDYGYTF. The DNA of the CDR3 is TGTGCCAGCAGCTTATCCGCAGGGGACTATGGCTACACCTTC.

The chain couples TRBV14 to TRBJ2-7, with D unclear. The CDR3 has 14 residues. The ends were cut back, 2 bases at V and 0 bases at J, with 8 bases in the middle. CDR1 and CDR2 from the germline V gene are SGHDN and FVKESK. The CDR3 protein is CASSQRTVSYEQYF. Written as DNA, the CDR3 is TGTGCCAGCAGCCAACGGACCGTCTCCTACGAGCAGTACTTC.

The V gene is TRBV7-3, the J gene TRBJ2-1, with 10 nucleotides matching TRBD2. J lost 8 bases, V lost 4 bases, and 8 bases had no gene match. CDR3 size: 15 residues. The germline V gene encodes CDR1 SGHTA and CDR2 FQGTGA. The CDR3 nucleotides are TGTGCCAGCAGCTCTCCGGGACTAGCGACCGATGAGCAGTTCTTC. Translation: CASSSPGLATDEQFF.

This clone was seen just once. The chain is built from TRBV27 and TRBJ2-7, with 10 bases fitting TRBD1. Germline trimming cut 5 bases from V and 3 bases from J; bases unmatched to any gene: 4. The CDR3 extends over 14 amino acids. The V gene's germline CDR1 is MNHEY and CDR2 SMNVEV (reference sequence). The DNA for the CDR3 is TGTGCCAGCAGTGGGGGACAGGGGATCTACGAGCAGTACTTC. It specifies CASSGGQGIYEQYF.

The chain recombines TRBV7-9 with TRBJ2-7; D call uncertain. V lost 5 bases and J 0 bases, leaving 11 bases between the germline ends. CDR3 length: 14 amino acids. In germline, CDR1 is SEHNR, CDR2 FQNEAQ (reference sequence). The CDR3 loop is CASSRLGSSYEQYF. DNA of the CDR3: TGTGCCAGCAGCCGGTTGGGGTCCTCCTACGAGCAGTACTTC. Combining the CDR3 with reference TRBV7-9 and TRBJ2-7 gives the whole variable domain DTGVSQNPRHKITKRGQNVTFRCDPISEHNRLYWYRQTLGQGPEFLTYFQNEAQLEKSRLLSDRFSAERPKGSFSTLEIQRTEQGDSAMYLCASSRLGSSYEQYFGPGTRLTVT.